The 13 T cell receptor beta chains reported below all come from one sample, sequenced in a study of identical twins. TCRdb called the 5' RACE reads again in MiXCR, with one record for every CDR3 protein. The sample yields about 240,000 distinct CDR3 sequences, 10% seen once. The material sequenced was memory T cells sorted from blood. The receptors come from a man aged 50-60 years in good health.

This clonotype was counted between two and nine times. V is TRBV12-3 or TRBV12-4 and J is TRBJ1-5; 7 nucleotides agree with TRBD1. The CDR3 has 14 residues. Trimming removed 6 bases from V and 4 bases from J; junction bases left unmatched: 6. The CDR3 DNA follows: TGTGCCAGCAGACCATTGGACAGGAATCAGCCCCAGCATTTT. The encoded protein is CASRPLDRNQPQHF.

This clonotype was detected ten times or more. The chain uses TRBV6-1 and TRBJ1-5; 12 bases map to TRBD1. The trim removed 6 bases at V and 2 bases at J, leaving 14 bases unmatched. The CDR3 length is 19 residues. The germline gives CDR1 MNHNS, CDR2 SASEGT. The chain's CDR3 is CASRLTPGQGASGNQPQHF. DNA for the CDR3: TGTGCCAGCAGACTAACCCCGGGACAGGGGGCGAGCGGCAATCAGCCCCAGCATTTT.

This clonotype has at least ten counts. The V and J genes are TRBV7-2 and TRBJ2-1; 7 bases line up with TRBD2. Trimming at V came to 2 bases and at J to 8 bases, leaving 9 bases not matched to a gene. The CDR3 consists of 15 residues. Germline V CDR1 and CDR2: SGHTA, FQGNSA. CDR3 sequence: CASSLWGRAGHEQFF. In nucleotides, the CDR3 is TGTGCCAGCAGCTTATGGGGGAGGGCCGGGCATGAGCAGTTCTTC.

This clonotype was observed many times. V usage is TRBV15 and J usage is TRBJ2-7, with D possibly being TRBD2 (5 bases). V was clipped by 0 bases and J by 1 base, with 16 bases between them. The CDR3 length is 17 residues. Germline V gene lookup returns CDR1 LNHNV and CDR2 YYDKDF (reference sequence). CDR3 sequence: CATSRDLDARVSYEQYF. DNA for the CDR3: TGTGCCACCAGCAGAGATCTGGACGCGCGGGTTTCCTACGAGCAGTACTTC.

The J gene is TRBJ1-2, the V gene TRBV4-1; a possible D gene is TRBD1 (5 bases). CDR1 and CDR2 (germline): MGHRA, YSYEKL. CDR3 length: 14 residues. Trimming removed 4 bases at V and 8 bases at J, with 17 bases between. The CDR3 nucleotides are TGCGCCAGCAGCCTAAGTGGGTCGCGGGACGGCTACACCTTC. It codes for CASSLSGSRDGYTF.

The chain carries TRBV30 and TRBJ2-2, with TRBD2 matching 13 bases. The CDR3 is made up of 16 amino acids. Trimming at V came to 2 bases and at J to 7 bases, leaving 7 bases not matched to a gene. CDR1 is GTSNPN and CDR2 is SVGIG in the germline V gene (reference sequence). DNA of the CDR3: TGTGCCTGGAGTTCCGGACTAGCGGGGGTAGTCGGGGAGCTGTTTTTT. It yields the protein CAWSSGLAGVVGELFF.

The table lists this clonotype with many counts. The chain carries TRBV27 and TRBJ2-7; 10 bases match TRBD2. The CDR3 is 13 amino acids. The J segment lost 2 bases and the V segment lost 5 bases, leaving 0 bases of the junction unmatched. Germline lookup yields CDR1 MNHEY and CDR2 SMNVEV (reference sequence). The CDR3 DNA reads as TGTGCCAGCAGTAGCGGGAGGGCCTACGAGCAGTACTTC. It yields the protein CASSSGRAYEQYF.

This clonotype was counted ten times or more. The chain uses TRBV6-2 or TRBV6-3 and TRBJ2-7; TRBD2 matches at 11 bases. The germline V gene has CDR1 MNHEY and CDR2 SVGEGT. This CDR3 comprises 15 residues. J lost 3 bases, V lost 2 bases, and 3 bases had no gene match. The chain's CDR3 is CASSYKLAGDYEQYF. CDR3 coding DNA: TGTGCCAGCAGTTACAAACTAGCGGGAGACTACGAGCAGTACTTC.

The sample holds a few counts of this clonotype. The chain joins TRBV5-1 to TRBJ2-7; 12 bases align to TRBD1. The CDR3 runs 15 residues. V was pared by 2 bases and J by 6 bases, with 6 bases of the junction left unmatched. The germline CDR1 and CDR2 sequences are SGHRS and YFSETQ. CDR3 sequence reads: CASSFGTGGSGEQYF. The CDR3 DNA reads TGCGCCAGCAGCTTCGGGACAGGGGGCTCCGGCGAGCAGTACTTC.

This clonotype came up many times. The CDR3 loop is CASSDRENSPLHF. As DNA, the CDR3 is TGCGCCAGCAGCGACAGGGAAAATTCACCCCTCCACTTT. This chain links TRBV5-1 with TRBJ1-6; 7 bases map to TRBD1. The germline CDR1 and CDR2 sequences are SGHRS and YFSETQ. This CDR3 has 13 amino acids. The J segment lost 7 bases and the V segment lost 4 bases, leaving 2 bases of the junction unmatched. Variable domain in full (rest from reference TRBV5-1 and TRBJ1-6): KAGVTQTPRYLIKTRGQQVTLSCSPISGHRSVSWYQQTPGQGLQFLFEYFSETQRNKGNFPGRFSGRQFSNSRSEMNVSTLELGDSALYLCASSDRENSPLHFGNGTRLTVT.

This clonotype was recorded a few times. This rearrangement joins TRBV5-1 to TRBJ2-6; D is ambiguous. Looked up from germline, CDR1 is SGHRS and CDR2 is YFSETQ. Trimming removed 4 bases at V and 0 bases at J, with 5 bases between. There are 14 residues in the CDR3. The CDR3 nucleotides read TGCGCCAGCAGCAGCGACTCTGGGGCCAACGTCCTGACTTTC. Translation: CASSSDSGANVLTF.

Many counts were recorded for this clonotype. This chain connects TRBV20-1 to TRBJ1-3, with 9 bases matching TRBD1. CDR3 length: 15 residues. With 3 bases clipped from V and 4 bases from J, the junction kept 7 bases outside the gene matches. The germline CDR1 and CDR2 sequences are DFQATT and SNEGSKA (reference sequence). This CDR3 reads CSASTGGRSGNTIYF. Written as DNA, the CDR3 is TGCAGTGCTAGTACAGGGGGCCGTTCGGGAAACACCATATATTTT.

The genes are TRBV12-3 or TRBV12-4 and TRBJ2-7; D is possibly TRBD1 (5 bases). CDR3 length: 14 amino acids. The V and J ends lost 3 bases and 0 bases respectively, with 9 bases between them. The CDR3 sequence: CASSLGPPSYEQYF. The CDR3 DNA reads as TGTGCCAGCAGTTTGGGGCCACCCTCCTACGAGCAGTACTTC.